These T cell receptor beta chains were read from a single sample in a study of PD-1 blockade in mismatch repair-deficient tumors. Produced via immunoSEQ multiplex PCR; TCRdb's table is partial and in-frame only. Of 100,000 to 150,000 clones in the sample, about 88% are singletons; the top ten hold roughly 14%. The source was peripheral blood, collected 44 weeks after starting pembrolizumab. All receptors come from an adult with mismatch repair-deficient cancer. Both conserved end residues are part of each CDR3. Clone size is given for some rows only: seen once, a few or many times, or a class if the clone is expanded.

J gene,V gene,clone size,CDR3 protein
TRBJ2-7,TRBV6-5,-,CASTNGTGSHEQYF
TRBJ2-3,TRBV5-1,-,CASSLYASSTDTQYF
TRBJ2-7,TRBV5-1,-,CASSLRGYEQYF
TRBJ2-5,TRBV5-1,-,CASMVVAGGLQETQYF
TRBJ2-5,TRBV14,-,CASSQDPKTQYF
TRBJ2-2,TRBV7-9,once,CASRGRGRELFF
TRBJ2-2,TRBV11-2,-,CASSSGMANTGELFF
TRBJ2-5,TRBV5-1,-,CASSLGSRPGGETQYF
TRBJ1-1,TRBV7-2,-,CASSLSVRGPEAFF
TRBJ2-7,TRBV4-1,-,CASSQDRRVTYEQYF
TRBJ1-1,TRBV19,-,CASSWGNTEAFF
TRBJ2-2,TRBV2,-,CASIRTGPTGELFF
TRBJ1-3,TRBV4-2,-,CASSQDEAGGSSGNTIYF
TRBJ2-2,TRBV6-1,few,CASTLAGDTGELFF
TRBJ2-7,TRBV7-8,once,CASSFSTGGYEQYF
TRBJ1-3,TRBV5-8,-,CASSGGPEQYF
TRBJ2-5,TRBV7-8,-,CASSLRAGLAGVVETQYF
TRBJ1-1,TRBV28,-,CASSSRTGVTEAFF
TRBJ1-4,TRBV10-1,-,CASSAWGYNEKLFF
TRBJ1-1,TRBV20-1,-,CSADARAGAFF
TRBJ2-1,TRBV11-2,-,CATLLNGLHNEQFF
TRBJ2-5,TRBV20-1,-,CSVRRKETQYF
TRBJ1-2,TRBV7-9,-,CASSPLGGQGYGYTF
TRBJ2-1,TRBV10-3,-,CAINPGPANEQFF
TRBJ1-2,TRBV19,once,CASSITGRQNYGYTF
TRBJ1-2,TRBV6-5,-,CASSNYRGLNYGYTF
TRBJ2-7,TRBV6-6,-,CASSYRRKDTYEQYF
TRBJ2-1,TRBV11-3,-,CASSIWGQGDYNEQFF
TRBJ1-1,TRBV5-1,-,CASRPPAAFNTEAFF
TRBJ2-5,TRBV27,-,CASSSLGARGQETQYF
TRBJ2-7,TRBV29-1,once,CSARTERYEQYF
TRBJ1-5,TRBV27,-,CASSLFGDSNQPQHF
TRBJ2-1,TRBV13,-,CASSLESTPSNEQFF
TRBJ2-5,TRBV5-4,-,CASSLDYQETQYF
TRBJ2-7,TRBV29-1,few,CSVGFQMYEQYF
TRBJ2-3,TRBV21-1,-,CASSKESGQTLTCTDTQYF
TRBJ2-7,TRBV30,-,CAWSVQYESEQYF
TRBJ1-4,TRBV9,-,CARVTATTNEKLFF
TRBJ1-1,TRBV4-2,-,CASSQLQGDTEAFF
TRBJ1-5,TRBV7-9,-,CASSLGTVNQPQHF
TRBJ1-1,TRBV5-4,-,CASSLGVNTEAFF
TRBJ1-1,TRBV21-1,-,CASSKGQGLPEAFF
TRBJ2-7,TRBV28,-,CASRDREYEQYF
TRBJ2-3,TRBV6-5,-,CASRGVDTQYF
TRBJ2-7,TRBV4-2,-,CASSLTAQGGLAGVGYEQYF
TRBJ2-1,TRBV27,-,CASSFQAGRNEQFF
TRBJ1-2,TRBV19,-,CASSEDRGRGGYTF
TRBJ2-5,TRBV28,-,CASSPQGAGETQYF